These T cell receptor beta chains were read from a single sample in a study of blood T cell repertoires in COVID-19. Method: immunoSEQ multiplex PCR; TCRdb's copy keeps in-frame clones and lacks some. The table shows about 36,000 clones, with 81% occurring only once. The sample was peripheral blood. Receptors were obtained from a human donor in a cohort sampled during active or convalescent COVID-19. The donor label of this sample is uncertain. CDR3s include the opening cysteine and the closing phenylalanine or tryptophan. A D gene is named only where the DNA matches it firmly. Not every row has a clone size; where given, it reads once, few, many or a size class.

NA TRBJ1-1 11 TRBV7-2 NA TGTGCCAGCAGCGTTATTAATGAAGCTTTCTTT CASSVINEAFF
few TRBJ2-5 11 TRBV12-3/TRBV12-4 NA TGTGCCAGCAGTTCACAAGAGACCCAGTACTTC CASSSQETQYF
NA TRBJ1-1 15 TRBV19 NA TGTGCCAGTAGGACACCGCGGCGGGCGGGAACTGAAGCTTTCTTT CASRTPRRAGTEAFF
once TRBJ2-5 11 TRBV30 NA TGTGCCTGGAGTGTACAGGAGACCCAGTACTTC CAWSVQETQYF
once TRBJ1-6 16 TRBV5-6 TRBD1 TGTGCCAGCAGCGGCTCGACAGGGAGACATAATTCACCCCTCCACTTT CASSGSTGRHNSPLHF
NA TRBJ1-5 13 TRBV10-2 NA TGCGCCAGCAGCTCAGGGTTTGCTCAGCCCCAGCATTTT CASSSGFAQPQHF
NA TRBJ1-5 15 TRBV6-5 NA TGTGCCAGCAGGTCCGACGGCAGCGTAAATCAGCCCCAGCATTTT CASRSDGSVNQPQHF
NA TRBJ1-2 13 TRBV19 TRBD1 TGTGCCAGTACGTGGACAGGGAACTATGGCTACACCTTC CASTWTGNYGYTF
NA TRBJ1-1 16 TRBV5-4 TRBD1 TGTGCCAGCAGCCGGATGGACAGGGTCCCGAACACTGAAGCTTTCTTT CASSRMDRVPNTEAFF
NA TRBJ2-3 17 TRBV25-1 TRBD2 TGTGCCAGCAGTGCCCCATTTACTAGCGGGAGTACAGATACGCAGTATTTT CASSAPFTSGSTDTQYF
NA TRBJ2-5 13 TRBV5-8 NA TGTGCCAGCAGCTTCACAGGCGGCGAGACCCAGTACTTC CASSFTGGETQYF
NA TRBJ2-4 13 TRBV19 NA TGTGCCAGTAGGCGGGACCGCCAAAACATTCAGTACTTC CASRRDRQNIQYF
few TRBJ1-2 13 TRBV19 TRBD1 TGTGCCAGTACACCGGACAGGGGCTATGGCTACACCTTC CASTPDRGYGYTF
NA TRBJ2-7 14 TRBV5-6 TRBD2 TGTGCCAGCAGCGGGGGGACTAGTTCAAACGAGCAGTACTTC CASSGGTSSNEQYF
NA TRBJ2-3 16 TRBV19 TRBD2 TGTGCCAGTAGATACGGGAGCGGGAGTGGCACAGATACGCAGTATTTT CASRYGSGSGTDTQYF
NA TRBJ1-5 13 TRBV29-1 TRBD1 TGCAGCGTCGGGACAGGGGATTATCAGCCCCAGCATTTT CSVGTGDYQPQHF
NA TRBJ1-1 13 TRBV7-9 TRBD1 TGTGCCAGCAGCGGGACAGGTTGGACTGAAGCTTTCTTT CASSGTGWTEAFF
NA TRBJ1-2 16 TRBV7-9 TRBD1 TGTGCCAGCAGCTTAGCCCGTGGGACAGCCATTTATGGCTACACCTTC CASSLARGTAIYGYTF
NA TRBJ2-2 15 TRBV7-6 NA TGTGCCAGCAGCTTTGGGGCTACGAACACCGGGGAGCTGTTTTTT CASSFGATNTGELFF
NA TRBJ1-1 15 TRBV19 NA TGTGCCACTAATCTTCCGGGACAAAGGAACACTGAAGCTTTCTTT CATNLPGQRNTEAFF
NA TRBJ1-2 15 TRBV5-1 TRBD1 TGCGCCAGCAGCTTGGGGTGGGACAGCCTCTATGGCTACACCTTC CASSLGWDSLYGYTF
few TRBJ2-3 15 TRBV13 TRBD2 TGTGCCAGCAGCTTTGGGACTAGCTTCACAGATACGCAGTATTTT CASSFGTSFTDTQYF
NA TRBJ2-5 14 TRBV18 TRBD1 TGTGCCAGCTCAACGGGACAGGGCGGAGAGACCCAGTACTTC CASSTGQGGETQYF
NA TRBJ2-7 15 TRBV7-6 NA TGTGCCAGCAGCTCGCTGTCGGGAACAGCGGGTGAGCAGTACTTC CASSSLSGTAGEQYF
NA TRBJ1-1 15 TRBV7-2 NA TGTGCCAGCAACAGAGGCGGGGGGCGCGGAACTGAAGCTTTCTTT CASNRGGGRGTEAFF
NA TRBJ1-2 15 TRBV6-5 TRBD1 TGTGCCAGCAAACTAGACCCGGGACAGTCTTATGGCTACACCTTC CASKLDPGQSYGYTF
NA TRBJ2-7 13 TRBV25-1 NA TGTGCCAGCAGTTCTCCGGGAAGTAAGGAGCAGTACTTC CASSSPGSKEQYF
NA TRBJ2-5 14 TRBV4-2 NA TGTGCCAGCAGCCAAGGATTCGATCAGGAGACCCAGTACTTC CASSQGFDQETQYF
NA TRBJ1-1 14 TRBV5-1 NA TGCGCCAGCAGCTTGGTTGGCACCAACACTGAAGCTTTCTTT CASSLVGTNTEAFF
NA TRBJ2-6 14 TRBV10-3 NA TGTGCCACGTCTTTCGGTTCTGGGGCCAACGTCCTGACTTTC CATSFGSGANVLTF
NA TRBJ1-2 13 TRBV6-5 NA TGTGCCAGCAGCAAAATCGGGACACCAGGCTACACCTTC CASSKIGTPGYTF
NA TRBJ2-1 13 TRBV7-2 NA TGTGCCAGCAGCTTAACGGGAAGGAATGAGCAGTTCTTC CASSLTGRNEQFF
NA TRBJ1-2 11 TRBV19 TRBD1 TGTGCCAGTCGGACAGGGGACAACTACACCTTC CASRTGDNYTF
NA TRBJ2-5 15 TRBV11-3 NA TGTGCCAGCAGCCCCCGACAGGCCCGCCAAGAGACCCAGTACTTC CASSPRQARQETQYF
NA TRBJ2-7 15 TRBV6-1 NA TGTGCCAGCAGTGAAGGGGGAGGCCGATCCTACGAGCAGTACTTC CASSEGGGRSYEQYF
NA TRBJ2-5 14 TRBV6-8 NA TGTGCCAGCAGTTACGTTCCGAGCCAAGAGACCCAGTACTTC CASSYVPSQETQYF
NA TRBJ2-2 13 TRBV7-2 NA TGTGCCAGCAGCCCTCTTAACACCGGGGAGCTGTTTTTT CASSPLNTGELFF
NA TRBJ1-5 15 TRBV6-2/TRBV6-3 NA TGTGCCAGCAGTTACGGAGGGATGGGCAATCAGCCCCAGCATTTT CASSYGGMGNQPQHF
NA TRBJ2-3 15 TRBV27 TRBD2 TGTGCCAGCAGCCCCCCTAGCGGTAGCACAGATACGCAGTATTTT CASSPPSGSTDTQYF
NA TRBJ1-2 15 TRBV6-5 TRBD1 TGTGCCAGCAGTTACGGGGGACAGGGGAACTATGGCTACACCTTC CASSYGGQGNYGYTF
NA TRBJ1-2 15 TRBV18 TRBD1 TGTGCCAGCTCACCACTCGGACAGGGAAGTAATGGCTACACCTTC CASSPLGQGSNGYTF